Below, one T cell receptor beta chain is given with its context. The CDR3 has 16 amino acids. In germline, CDR1 is LGHNA, CDR2 YNFKEQ. Trimming removed 4 bases from V and 4 bases from J, with 17 bases in between. The data originate from a study of blood T cell repertoires in COVID-19. Study summary: Collection of acute and convalescent COVID-19 samples took place in the United States, Italy and Spain.

Original processing methods: Counts of nucleated cells, estimated from reference gene primer amplification, were obtained. Some clones are missing from TCRdb's copy, which holds only in-frame ones; the method was immunoSEQ multiplex PCR. From that table come the V and J calls and clone size; the DNA was used to work out D and trimming. The sample includes 200,000 or so clones, around 86% of them seen just once. This receptor was obtained from a man between 60 and 75 years old who had recovered from COVID-19. The sequencing input was peripheral blood. The V call is TRBV4-2, the J call TRBJ2-1; weak D call: TRBD2 (5 bases). The CDR3 loop is CASSLGAGGLYNEQFF. CDR3 sequence (DNA): TGTGCCAGCAGCCTCGGTGCCGGCGGGCTTTACAATGAGCAGTTCTTC.